Included here is one T cell receptor (beta chain) sequence, with context. The target antigen is unknown. This sample was included in a study of cytomegalovirus exposure and HLA in healthy donors. General study results and limits: The study flagged 150 to 200 TCR beta chains as cytomegalovirus-associated.

CDR1 and CDR2 (germline): MNHNY, SVGAGI (reference sequence). V dropped 6 bases and J dropped 6 bases, with 17 bases sitting between them. The CDR3 runs 15 residues. Whereas donors were nominally healthy upon sampling, unrecorded immune exposures were probable. The PCR was carried out with 60 Vbeta primers and 13 Jbeta primers. Only in-frame clones appear in the TCRdb table, and some are missing; sequencing was by immunoSEQ multiplex PCR. There are about 170,000 clones in the sample; 73% occur only once, and about 4.9% lies in the top ten. This receptor was obtained from a woman younger than 30 in good health and CMV-seropositive. V usage is TRBV6-6 and J usage is TRBJ1-4; D remains ambiguous. The sequenced sample was PBMCs. CDR3 in DNA: TGTGCCAGCAGCACCGTCCTATCCGTCGATGAAAAACTGTTTTTT. It is translated as CASSTVLSVDEKLFF.